Listed here are 20 T cell receptor beta chains from one sample, sequenced in a study of brain T cells in children with intractable seizures. Time point indicated: blood from clinic visit 5 months post-surgery; TSC patient then seizure free. Assay used: immunoSEQ multiplex PCR; TCRdb lists only in-frame clones, some missing. This table holds 340,000 or so clones, more than 85% found once. The sequencing used peripheral blood, collected more than 4 months after surgery. Receptors were obtained from a boy in the first two years of life with tuberous sclerosis and intractable seizures.

This chain links TRBV19 with TRBJ2-2, with 11 bases lining up with TRBD1. Germline-derived CDR1 and CDR2 are LNHDA and SQIVND (reference sequence). The CDR3 covers 14 residues. The ends lost 5 bases at V and 6 bases at J; junction bases unmatched: 2. CDR3 nucleotide sequence: TGTGCCAGTAGTGGGACAGGGGGACCCGGGGAGCTGTTTTTT. This gives the protein CASSGTGGPGELFF.

The gene calls are TRBV2 and TRBJ1-3; D call uncertain. V was trimmed by 5 bases and J by 2 bases, leaving 10 bases between them. Germline CDR1 SNHLY, CDR2 FYNNEI. The CDR3 consists of 14 residues. The CDR3 DNA sequence: TGTGCCAGCAGTTCGACGGTTACTGGAAACACCATATATTTT. Protein product: CASSSTVTGNTIYF.

J is TRBJ1-6 and V is TRBV2, with D perhaps TRBD1 (6 bases). Germline V gene data show CDR1 as SNHLY and CDR2 as FYNNEI. The CDR3 has 15 amino acids. V lost 4 bases, J lost 5 bases, and 12 bases lay in between. The CDR3 DNA follows: TGTGCCAGCAGTGTTTGGGGGCGGAATAATTCACCCCTCCACTTT. Residues: CASSVWGRNNSPLHF.

The J gene is TRBJ2-1, the V gene TRBV11-2, with 9 bases fitting TRBD2. V shed 1 base and J 3 bases; nucleotides not matched to a gene: 4. The CDR3 is 16 amino acids. Germline assignment: CDR1 SGHAT and CDR2 FQNNGV. In DNA form, the CDR3 reads TGTGCCAGCAGCTTAGGGCTAGCGGGAAGCTACAATGAGCAGTTCTTC. This codes for CASSLGLAGSYNEQFF.

The J gene is TRBJ2-3, the V gene TRBV6-1; D gene uncertain. Trimming took off 0 bases at V and 0 bases at J, with 7 bases between the two ends. From germline, CDR1 is MNHNS and CDR2 SASEGT. The CDR3 loop spans 15 amino acids. The chain's CDR3 is CASSEASESTDTQYF. The CDR3 region has the DNA TGTGCCAGCAGTGAAGCAAGCGAAAGCACAGATACGCAGTATTTT.

The chain is built from TRBV19 and TRBJ2-1; 7 bases fit TRBD1. The ends lost 2 bases at V and 0 bases at J; junction bases unmatched: 1. This CDR3 is 15 amino acids long. Germline-derived CDR1 and CDR2 are LNHDA and SQIVND (reference sequence). The CDR3: CASSIPGGSYNEQFF. CDR3 in DNA: TGTGCCAGTAGTATACCAGGGGGCTCCTACAATGAGCAGTTCTTC.

The chain uses TRBV7-3 and TRBJ2-1; no clear D. The length of the CDR3 is 10 residues. The germline gives CDR1 SGHTA, CDR2 FQGTGA. Trimming removed 9 bases from V and 8 bases from J, with 8 bases in between. The DNA of the CDR3 is TGTGCCAGGTGGTGTGATGAGCAGTTCTTC. Its protein is CARWCDEQFF.

The genes are TRBV2 and TRBJ2-2; 11 bases align to TRBD1. The CDR3 spans 15 residues. Germline V gene lookup returns CDR1 SNHLY and CDR2 FYNNEI. The J segment lost 5 bases and the V segment lost 7 bases, leaving 6 bases of the junction unmatched. The CDR3 DNA is TGTGCCAGCACCCGGGGGACAGGGGGAACCGGGGAGCTGTTTTTT. Its protein product is CASTRGTGGTGELFF.

The V call is TRBV3-1 (or the pseudogene TRBV3-2), the J call TRBJ1-2; perhaps TRBD1 as D (5 bases). The CDR3 is 13 amino acids. With 4 bases removed from V and 7 bases from J, the gap between germline ends came to 13 bases. CDR1 LGHDT and CDR2 YNNKEL come from the germline V gene (reference sequence). The CDR3 sequence is CASSRGGDGGYTF. CDR3 DNA sequence: TGTGCCAGCAGCCGTGGAGGGGATGGTGGCTACACCTTC.

This chain connects TRBV12-3 or TRBV12-4 to TRBJ1-5, with a tentative D call TRBD1 (5 bases). Trimming stripped 5 bases from V and 8 bases from J, with 13 bases between. CDR3 length: 13 residues. CDR3 bases: TGTGCCAGCAGTCAGACAGCCCAGGAGCCCCAGCATTTT. The encoded protein is CASSQTAQEPQHF.

The chain employs TRBV28 and TRBJ2-1, with D unclear. There are 16 residues in the CDR3. The ends were cut back, 3 bases at V and 0 bases at J, with 12 bases in the middle. The germline V gene has CDR1 MDHEN and CDR2 SYDVKM. CDR3 sequence: CASSLNMWTSYNEQFF. CDR3 nucleotides: TGTGCCAGCAGTTTGAATATGTGGACCTCCTACAATGAGCAGTTCTTC.

The rearrangement joins TRBV28 to TRBJ2-3; 7 nucleotides match TRBD2. Trimming at V came to 4 bases and at J to 3 bases, leaving 16 bases not matched to a gene. CDR3 length: 18 amino acids. In germline, CDR1 is MDHEN, CDR2 SYDVKM. CDR3: CASSSGGLVGGSTDTQYF. The CDR3, as DNA: TGTGCCAGCAGTTCTGGCGGACTAGTGGGAGGGTCTACAGATACGCAGTATTTT.

J is TRBJ2-7 and V is TRBV4-2, with 9 bases matching TRBD2. V dropped 1 base and J dropped 4; count of bases not matched to a gene: 8. There are 16 residues in the CDR3. Germline lookup yields CDR1 LGHNA and CDR2 YNFKEQ. Here the CDR3 DNA reads TGTGCCAGCAGCCAAGTTTTCGGCGGGGGGGCGTACGAGCAGTACTTC. Translated, it gives CASSQVFGGGAYEQYF.

Only a few counts were recorded for this clone. The chain links TRBV7-2 to TRBJ2-1; D unresolved. This CDR3 comprises 14 residues. The V end lost 0 bases, the J end lost 9 bases, and 12 bases lay between the germline ends. Germline V CDR1 and CDR2: SGHTA, FQGNSA. In DNA form, the CDR3 reads TGTGCCAGCAGCTTAGCCCACGGTCGACCTGAGCAGTTCTTC. Translating gives CASSLAHGRPEQFF.

V usage is TRBV24-1 and J usage is TRBJ2-2, with 7 bases lining up with TRBD2. There are 17 residues in the CDR3. Germline CDR1 and CDR2: KGHDR and SFDVKD. The V and J ends lost 2 bases and 1 base, in that order; junction bases with no gene match: 6. CDR3 DNA sequence: TGTGCCACCAGTGATTCAATGGCGGGGGTGAACACCGGGGAGCTGTTTTTT. Protein sequence: CATSDSMAGVNTGELFF.

The rearrangement joins TRBV7-6 to TRBJ1-3, with 8 bases aligning to TRBD1. The CDR3 has 16 amino acids. The trim removed 1 base at V and 2 bases at J, leaving 4 bases unmatched. Germline V CDR1 and CDR2: SGHVS, FNYEAQ. The CDR3 here is CASSLEGRGPGNTIYF. The DNA for the CDR3 is TGTGCCAGCAGCTTAGAGGGCAGGGGGCCTGGAAACACCATATATTTT.

The chain joins TRBV6-5 to TRBJ1-1; TRBD1 might be the D (5 bases). V was shortened by 6 bases and J by 7 bases, with 15 bases between the two germline ends. Germline V gene sequence: CDR1 MNHEY, CDR2 SVGAGI. CDR3 length: 13 amino acids. The CDR3 here is CASSQTAGGEAFF. Here the CDR3 DNA reads TGTGCCAGCAGCCAGACAGCTGGCGGTGAAGCTTTCTTT.

V gene TRBV7-8 combines with J gene TRBJ1-1; D gene unclear. Germline assignment: CDR1 SGHVS and CDR2 FQNEAQ. The length of the CDR3 is 12 residues. V was pared by 5 bases and J by 7 bases, with 11 bases between. The CDR3 sequence: CASSAGGSEAFF. DNA of the CDR3: TGTGCCAGCAGCGCCGGCGGAAGTGAAGCTTTCTTT. Full variable domain (outside the CDR3, taken from reference TRBV7-8 and TRBJ1-1): GAGVSQSPRYKVAKRGQDVALRCDPISGHVSLFWYQQALGQGPEFLTYFQNEAQLDKSGLPSDRFFAERPEGSVSTLKIQRTQQEDSAVYLCASSAGGSEAFFGQGTRLTVV.

V is TRBV4-2 and J is TRBJ2-7; 7 nucleotides line up with TRBD2. Germline values: CDR1 LGHNA, CDR2 YNFKEQ. The ends lost 4 bases at V and 5 bases at J; junction bases unmatched: 11. The CDR3 totals 15 residues. The CDR3 DNA is TGTGCCAGCAGCCCGCTGGCGGGGGAAAGGCACGAGCAGTACTTC. This translates into CASSPLAGERHEQYF.

This clone was detected once. The chain joins TRBV23-1 to TRBJ1-5, with 9 bases identical to TRBD1. TRBV23-1 is an open reading frame, and its role is uncertain. V gave up 5 bases and J gave up 0 bases; unmatched junction bases: 5. The CDR3 contains 16 residues. CDR3 in DNA: TGCGCCAGCAGTGGGACAGGGAAATATAGCAATCAGCCCCAGCATTTT. The encoded protein is CASSGTGKYSNQPQHF.